The clone carrying this T cell receptor (beta chain) has just a few counts. As yet, its antigen is unknown. TCRdb's table, derived via immunoSEQ multiplex PCR, lists solely in-frame clones and lacks some. The sample includes 45,000 to 65,000 clones, approximately 87% of them seen just once. Germline CDR1 reads SGHDN; CDR2 reads FVKESK. The CDR3 is 16 amino acids. With V trimmed by 2 bases and J by 5 bases, 10 bases remained unmatched. The sample originates from a study of cytotoxic CD8 clonotypes in ibrutinib-treated CLL. For the study at large: Responses comprised about 25 partial and 2 complete; at median approximately 70 months, around 15 remained remitted and around twelve progressed. Study-wide findings and caveats: T-cell clonality at baseline went above that of age-matched healthy donors and rose and fell with circulating CD8+ T-cell counts. Upon ibrutinib response clonality rose, and upon progression it fell back toward baseline.

Sequencing was performed on PBMCs, taken after 24 months of ibrutinib treatment. This receptor was taken from a human donor with chronic lymphocytic leukemia. This chain joins TRBV14 and TRBJ1-1; 8 bases agree with TRBD1. Here the CDR3 DNA reads TGTGCCAGCAGCCAATCGGCATGGACAGGGCGGACTGAAGCTTTCTTT. Its protein product is CASSQSAWTGRTEAFF.